This T cell receptor beta chain was sequenced for a study of identical twins (dated by TCRdb to about 2016). Regarding the study in general: TCR alpha and beta repertoires from monozygotic twins, unrelated adults of various ages and cord blood were deep-sequenced to test whether fetal clonotypes persist. To rule out contamination, replicate twin experiments were performed at different times with different library preparation protocols. Here is what the overall study found, with its caveats: Invariant T cells such as MAIT and iNKT could partly confound zero-insertion analyses, although diverse VJ usage argued against such confounding for most clonotypes. Fewer insertions were carried by abundant cord blood beta clonotypes; a weaker similar trend was observed in young adult naive repertoires, while no such trend was observed in memory repertoires. Compared with coincidental sharing between unrelated individuals, out-of-frame TCR alpha sequences shared between twins had an excess of sequences with low generation probability. In monozygotic twins, recombination models systematically underestimated out-of-frame TCR alpha sharing, but the models matched the sharing seen between unrelated individuals. A weaker excess of twin sharing was found in beta out-of-frame sequences because the signal-to-noise ratio was lowered by fewer shared sequences. Because the same donors could not be followed over many years, the conclusions depended on cross-sectional statistical analysis.

The method was 5' RACE. Instrument used: Illumina HiSeq 2000. A universal primer binding site was added through template switching, and the final cDNA carried a unique molecular identifier so that TCR cDNA molecules could be counted accurately. Specific primers in the conserved constant-segment region were used to synthesize first-strand cDNA for TCR alpha and beta chains. To control for contamination, every cDNA library carried two barcodes: a SMART-Mk sample barcode plus Illumina barcodes. TruSeq adapter sequences, together with Illumina sample barcodes, were added in two successive PCR steps. The TCR alpha and beta cDNA libraries were sequenced on the Illumina HiSeq platform using custom primers. Processing in the source paper ran as follows. MiGEC was used to process raw reads and extract unique molecular identifiers, and MiXCR was used to find CDR3 positions. For each individual, recombination models were inferred using an EM algorithm with the repgenHMM and IGoR tools. Shared clonotypes were analyzed with the tcR package in R, and sharing was normalized by the product of cloneset sizes. To study raw recombination without the effects of thymic and clonal selection, out-of-frame nonproductive sequences were analyzed. Clones were called with MiXCR by TCRdb after fastp trimmed the public reads at Q25, and only in-frame beta chains were retained. Rows merge per CDR3 protein into single entries with the most common DNA and genes. The V and J calls come from TCRdb's annotation, not from the publication. This sample gives 400,000 to 500,000 distinct CDR3 sequences in total; roughly an eighth of them show up just once. Of the sample, approximately 1% falls within the top ten clones.

All donors were healthy Caucasians. The twin cohort comprised three pairs of female monozygotic twins, all aged roughly 18 to 30 years. Positive isolation kits from Invitrogen were used to isolate the CD4+ and CD8+ T cell populations. This clonotype was seen at least ten times. Its antigen has not been determined. No base qualities exist here, and no much larger clone lies one base off it. Looking up the germline V gene (reference sequence) yields CDR1 LNHNV and CDR2 YYDKDF. V is pared back by 4 bases and J by 0 bases, with 12 bases lying between the germline termini. Including cysteine and phenylalanine, the CDR3 has 15 amino acids. Only the CDR3 DNA is retained, 45 bases long and in frame from the first base. In addition, the sample was reused for a study of yellow fever vaccine responses in identical twins. The second study's paper adds: The authors reported that the T cell response to vaccination in identical twins appeared partly convergent and partly personalized. The study precisely tracked vaccine-responding T cell clones in identical twins.

The sequenced sample was CD4+ T cells sorted from blood. This TCR came from a woman in her late teens or twenties in good health. Here the chain combines TRBV15 and TRBJ1-1; the D segment could be TRBD1, given 5 matching bases. For the CDR3, the sequence is CATSTQGFVNTEAFF. The DNA reads TGTGCCACCAGCACTCAGGGTTTCGTGAACACTGAAGCTTTCTTT.